This T cell receptor beta chain was sequenced in a study of monozygotic twins with inflammatory bowel disease. Study findings and constraints: It was in IBD patients that TCRbeta diversity (inverse Simpson) was lower than in healthy co-twins. Especially with disease activity, IBD patients had fewer clonotypes in common with others than healthy twins did. Patient repertoires may have gained variability from differing immunosuppressive treatments.

For each CDR3 protein, TCRdb gives one entry from its re-call of the 5' RACE reads, without DNA. This sample's table reports over 150,000 distinct CDR3 sequences. Turning to this clonotype: Antigen: not known.

The receptor comes from a human donor with ulcerative colitis or Crohn's disease, or a healthy co-twin of an affected twin (not recorded which). What was sequenced was blood.

This CDR3 is CSARVLRGSPLHF. The chain carries TRBV20-1 and TRBJ1-6. Germline V gene lookup returns CDR1 DFQATT and CDR2 SNEGSKA (reference sequence). This CDR3 has 13 residues.